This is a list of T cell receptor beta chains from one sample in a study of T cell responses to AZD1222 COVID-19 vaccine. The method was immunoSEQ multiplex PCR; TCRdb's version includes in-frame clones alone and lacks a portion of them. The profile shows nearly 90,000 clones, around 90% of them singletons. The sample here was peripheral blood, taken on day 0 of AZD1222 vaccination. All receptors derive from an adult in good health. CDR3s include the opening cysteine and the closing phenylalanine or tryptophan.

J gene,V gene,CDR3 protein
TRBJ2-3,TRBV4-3,CASSQDFASSGDTQYF
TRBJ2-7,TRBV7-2,CASSIPGGGSRGSYEQYF
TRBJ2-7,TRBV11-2,CASSRKRETSYEQYF
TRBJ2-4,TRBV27,CASSLGGTGESVQYF
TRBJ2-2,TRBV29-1,CSVTGTSGTGDTGELFF
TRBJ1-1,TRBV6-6,CASSLGDTEAFF
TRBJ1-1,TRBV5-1,CASSSRGGGFMNTEAFF
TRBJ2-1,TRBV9,CASSQGGSPNYNEQFF
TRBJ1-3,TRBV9,CASSVTGRLEGNTIYF
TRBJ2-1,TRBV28,CASSLSRDRKFF
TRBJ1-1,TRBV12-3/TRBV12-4,CASSLDRARAFF